Each of the 2 T cell receptor beta chains below was sequenced from the same sample in a study of regulatory T cells in long-lasting Graves disease. CDR3-region Arm-PCR and iRepertoire HTBI primers produced the TCR beta libraries. TCRdb reprocessed the multiplex PCR reads with MiXCR, giving one entry per CDR3 protein. The sample lists about 660,000 distinct CDR3 sequences, roughly 30% occurring once. Time point of the sample: persistent/refractory GD, antithyroid drugs over 5 years with positive TRAb. PBMC RNA was the source of the TCR library. Source: peripheral blood mononuclear cells (PBMCs), taken when the disease was refractory, from a patient treated with antithyroid drugs. These receptors were obtained from a female donor with Graves disease.

This clonotype turned up a few times. The chain links TRBV3-1 to TRBJ1-4; no clear D gene. The CDR3 extends over 15 amino acids. Germline CDR1 is LGHDT and CDR2 is YNNKEL (reference sequence). V gave up 8 bases and J gave up 0 bases, with 13 bases separating them. This CDR3 is CASAPEIATNEKLFF. DNA for the CDR3: TGTGCCAGCGCCCCGGAGATTGCAACTAATGAAAAACTGTTTTTT.

The rearrangement joins TRBV4-2 to TRBJ1-5; tentatively, D is TRBD1 (5 bases). Looked up from germline, CDR1 is LGHNA and CDR2 is YNFKEQ. This CDR3 has 15 amino acids. The V end lost 1 base, the J end lost 6 bases, and 13 bases lay between the germline ends. In nucleotides, the CDR3 is TGTGCCAGCAGCCAAGCCGGGCAGGGAAGTCAGCCCCAGCATTTT. Its translation: CASSQAGQGSQPQHF.